A selection of T cell receptor beta chains follows, all from one sample in a study of read filtering for tumor transcriptome and immune sequencing. Using its own MiXCR run on the reads, TCRdb lists one record per CDR3 protein. The sample shows approximately 150,000 distinct CDR3 sequences, over 10% of them seen only once. The source material was a population of CD138-negative cells sorted from bone marrow. These receptors were taken from a donor over 35 with multiple myeloma. CDR3s include the opening cysteine and the closing phenylalanine or tryptophan.

V | CDR3
TRBV6-2/TRBV6-3 | CATLPLERSSYNEQFF
TRBV6-2/TRBV6-3 | CASTIGNEQYF
TRBV7-6 | CASSLEAGDETQYF
TRBV7-3 | CASSYTQDNEQFF
TRBV7-2 | CASSALGGGQPNEKLFF
TRBV29-1 | CSVVDPKSSYEQYF
TRBV19 | CASSIAGTSGNTIYF
TRBV29-1 | CSVHDRGEQYF
TRBV13 | CASSSTGEGNTEAFF
TRBV12-3/TRBV12-4 | CASSFGPSGRLTAYEQYF
TRBV3-1 | CASSRTTPNEQFF
TRBV9 | CASSVAPGTSGQETQYF
TRBV7-9 | CASSLVLVDRGNEQFF
TRBV9 | CASSDDSDTDTQYF
TRBV20-1 | CSARPRGRGGYPHEQYF
TRBV20-1 | CSARPPRQSGNTGELFF
TRBV4-2 | CASSQGPGRELFF
TRBV7-6 | CASSLEGGGGGKLFF
TRBV7-9 | CASCGTTDLTDTQYF
TRBV12-3/TRBV12-4 | CASSLRQGFGELFF
TRBV29-1 | CSVMGPASGGTEAFF
TRBV10-3 | CAISRAASSGNTIYF
TRBV20-1 | CSASSSGSLEQYF
TRBV29-1 | CSVEDRTGDTGELFF
TRBV7-8 | CASSLKRTDTRYF
TRBV4-3 | CASSQDSGGQGSYNEQFF
TRBV5-1 | CASSLGAGEAAQYF
TRBV19 | CASSTFDYREQYF
TRBV2 | CASRKTSGRDYTDTQYF
TRBV7-9 | CASSLEALQETQYF
TRBV6-5 | CASNSGTEAFF
TRBV29-1 | CSVVPGYNYGYTF
TRBV9 | CASSVDGLAGVSVYF
TRBV4-1 | CASSPSSSTGPSYNEQFF
TRBV7-2 | CASSLKAGVPYNEQFF
TRBV5-1 | CASSFGANQPQHF
TRBV29-1 | CSAVGGAGMNTEAFF
TRBV3-1 | CASRPTGVSTEAFF
TRBV7-9 | CSSSTPTWGGNEPLHF
TRBV10-1 | CASSESLYNEQFF
TRBV10-2 | CASNGLAGVGNEQFF
TRBV9 | CASSSPDRGLAGNTGELFF
TRBV29-1 | CSVERDRLNTEAFF
TRBV15 | CATSGTGAGYTF
TRBV7-9 | CASSLTRGSGRQEVDIDTQYF
TRBV7-9 | CASSTRGLLANYNEQFF
TRBV10-3 | CAISEDPSGRGPGNEQFF
TRBV19 | CASTANPRQGVNQPQHF
TRBV4-3 | CASSPGGWGGELFF
TRBV20-1 | CSAWQHAGELFF
TRBV7-9 | CASSDIKNTEAFF
TRBV7-2 | CASSLGPDAGANEQFF
TRBV7-9 | CASSSLSGRDNEQFF
TRBV3-1 | CASRRNLAGARGEQFF
TRBV29-1 | CSVEGLANEQFF
TRBV20-1 | CSASRTSGSGSKDTQYF
TRBV20-1 | CSARGTGGILGYNEQFF
TRBV7-3 | CASSPSRVTEAFF
TRBV24-1 | CATSEAGTKETQYF
TRBV24-1 | CATSDFAAESSYNEQFF